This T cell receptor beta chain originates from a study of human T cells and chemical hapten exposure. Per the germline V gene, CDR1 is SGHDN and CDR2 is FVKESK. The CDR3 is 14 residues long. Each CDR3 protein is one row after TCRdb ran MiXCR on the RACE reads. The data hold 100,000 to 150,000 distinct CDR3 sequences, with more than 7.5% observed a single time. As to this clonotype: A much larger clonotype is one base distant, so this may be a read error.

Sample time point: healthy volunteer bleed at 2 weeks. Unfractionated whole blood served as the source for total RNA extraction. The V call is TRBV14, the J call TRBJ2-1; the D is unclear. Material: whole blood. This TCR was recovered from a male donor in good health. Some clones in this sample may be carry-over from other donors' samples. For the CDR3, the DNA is TGTGCCAGCAGCCCGGTGACGGCCTACAATAAGCAGTTCTTC. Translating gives CASSPVTAYNKQFF.